This T cell receptor beta chain derives from a study of blood T cell repertoires in COVID-19. V lost 4 bases and J lost 4; bases outside the gene matches: 8. The CDR3 runs 16 residues. CDR1 MNHEY and CDR2 SVGAGI come from the germline V gene. Data came from immunoSEQ multiplex PCR; TCRdb stores just in-frame clones and leaves some out. This sample has about 350,000 clones, with approximately 90% found just once. The V gene is TRBV6-5, the J gene TRBJ2-7, with TRBD2 matching over 12 bases. Sequencing input: peripheral blood. This sequence was found in a woman between 55 and 75 years old with COVID-19, enrolled during active disease. The CDR3 nucleotides read TGTGCCAGCAGTTTGGCTAGCGGGGGGGCCGGATACGAGCAGTACTTC. Translating gives CASSLASGGAGYEQYF.